One sample yielded the 10 T cell receptor beta chains listed below, sequenced in a study of shared clonotypes between healthy human individuals. Only in-frame clones appear in the TCRdb table, and some are missing; sequencing was by immunoSEQ multiplex PCR. The sample lists about 2,500,000 clones; around 94% were seen once. The sequenced sample was naive CD4+ T cells sorted from blood. Specified subset: CD45RA+ positively selected. The receptors were gathered from a young man in good health.

V and J are TRBV30 and TRBJ2-4; maybe TRBD2 (5 bases). V was clipped by 2 bases and J by 14 bases, with 25 bases between them. The V gene's germline CDR1 is GTSNPN and CDR2 SVGIG (reference sequence). The CDR3 covers 15 residues. CDR3 coding DNA: TGTGCCTGGAGTCCGTCAGGATTGACGGGGAACACTGAGTACTTC. Protein sequence: CAWSPSGLTGNTEYF.

The chain couples TRBV6-5 to TRBJ2-7; 7 positions agree with TRBD1. V lost 4 bases, J lost 2 bases, and 11 bases stayed unmatched. Looked up from germline, CDR1 is MNHEY and CDR2 is SVGAGI. CDR3 length: 16 residues. The DNA for the CDR3 is TGTGCCAGCAGTTCATTTGCGGAGACAGGGACCTACGAGCAGTACTTC. Its translation is CASSSFAETGTYEQYF.

In DNA, the CDR3 is TGTGCCAGCAGCGTGGATGGGAGTGGCGGAAACACCATATATTTT. It translates to CASSVDGSGGNTIYF. The chain joins TRBV9 to TRBJ1-3; the D is unclear. The length of the CDR3 is 15 residues. The V gene's germline CDR1 is SGDLS and CDR2 YYNGEE. The V gene lost 2 bases and the J gene lost 4 bases, with 13 bases spanning the gap.

The chain links TRBV5-5 to TRBJ2-7; D perhaps matches TRBD2 (5 bases). This CDR3 region has 14 residues. The V gene lost 1 base and the J gene lost 0 bases, with 8 bases spanning the gap. Looked up from germline, CDR1 is SGHKS and CDR2 is YYEKEE (reference sequence). In DNA, the CDR3 is TGTGCCAGCAGCTTGTTGGGGAGCTCCTACGAGCAGTACTTC. Translation gives CASSLLGSSYEQYF.

This clone was seen just once. This CDR3 is also generated by other DNA sequences in the sample. The rearrangement joins TRBV5-6 to TRBJ2-5; D unclear. The CDR3 spans 11 residues. V shed 3 bases and J shed 5 bases, with 5 bases lying between them. Germline-derived CDR1 and CDR2 are SGHDT and YYEEEE. CDR3 in DNA: TGTGCCAGCAGCTCTCGGGAGACCCAGTACTTC. The encoded protein is CASSSRETQYF.

The chain carries TRBV6-1 and TRBJ2-7; TRBD1 aligns across 10 bases. Per germline, CDR1 MNHNS and CDR2 SASEGT. With V trimmed by 8 bases and J by 0 bases, 7 bases remained unmatched. This CDR3 contains 15 residues. CDR3 in DNA: TGTGCCAGCGAGAGGACAGGGGGATTCTCCTACGAGCAGTACTTC. Translating it yields CASERTGGFSYEQYF.

V usage is TRBV5-4 and J usage is TRBJ2-3; D is possibly TRBD1 (6 bases). The germline gives CDR1 SGHNT, CDR2 YYREEE (reference sequence). V was shortened by 9 bases and J by 1 base, with 15 bases between the two germline ends. CDR3 size: 14 residues. The CDR3, as DNA: TGTGCCACCCTGACTGGGGGCGGCACAGATACGCAGTATTTT. This codes for CATLTGGGTDTQYF.

The chain has TRBV18 and TRBJ2-1, with D maybe TRBD2 (6 bases). The ends were cut back, 6 bases at V and 5 bases at J, with 14 bases in the middle. The CDR3 covers 14 residues. The V gene's germline CDR1 is KGHSH and CDR2 LQKENI. CDR3 loop: CASSARGGDNEQFF. The CDR3 DNA is TGTGCCAGCTCCGCGAGGGGAGGTGACAATGAGCAGTTCTTC.

The chain uses TRBV12-1 and TRBJ2-7; the table's D call TRBD2 went unverified against the DNA. TRBV12-1 is given as a pseudogene. This CDR3 is built from 16 residues. CDR3 sequence reads: CASKKRRLATSYEQYF. In DNA form, the CDR3 reads TGTGCCAGCAAGAAACGGAGACTAGCGACTTCCTACGAGCAGTACTTC.

The J gene is TRBJ1-1, the V gene TRBV11-2; D ambiguous. Germline CDR1 is SGHAT and CDR2 is FQNNGV. The V gene lost 2 bases and the J gene lost 3 bases, with 16 bases spanning the gap. The CDR3 spans 16 residues. The CDR3 region has the DNA TGTGCCAGCAGCTTAAAGAGTGGACCTCGTCACACTGAAGCTTTCTTT. Translated, it gives CASSLKSGPRHTEAFF.